What follows describes a single T cell receptor beta chain. The listed genes are named as in mouse. The DNA ends 1 residue before the CDR3 does, and the rest of the CDR3 is filled in from the germline J gene. This specimen belongs to a study of tissue T cells after allogeneic stem cell transplantation. This CDR3 comprises 13 residues. In germline, CDR1 is LGHNA, CDR2 YNLKQL (reference sequence). V gave up 6 bases and J gave up 5 bases; unmatched junction bases: 3. Profiled with immunoSEQ multiplex PCR; TCRdb holds only in-frame clones, not every one. The table records about 15,000 clones, roughly 72% of them present only once.

The sequenced sample was spleen. The source is a female BALB/c mouse in good health. The MHC haplotype recorded for the strain is H2-d. The chain uses TRBV5 and TRBJ2-3; 9 positions match TRBD2. CDR3 amino acids: CASSRLGEETLYF. CDR3 bases read: TGTGCCAGCAGTCGACTGGGGGAAGAAACGCTGTAT.